One sample yielded the 25 T cell receptor beta chains listed below, sequenced in a study of CD8+CD57+ T cells in acquired aplastic anemia. Genomic DNA provided the template from which TCR beta VDJ and CDR3 profiles were obtained. From the reads, TCRdb called clonotypes with MiXCR, one entry per CDR3 protein. Among over 150,000 distinct CDR3 sequences listed, 45% to 55% were seen once. Patients sequenced had flow cytometry evidence of CD8+CD57+ cell expansion. Sequencing used sorted CD4+, CD8+, or CD8+CD57+ T cells (not recorded which) from PBMCs. The receptors here all came from a human donor with aplastic anemia.

The chain has TRBV2 and TRBJ2-3, with TRBD1 identical over 10 bases. The V and J ends lost 6 bases and 4 bases, in that order; junction bases with no gene match: 7. This CDR3 is 15 amino acids long. The germline V gene has CDR1 SNHLY and CDR2 FYNNEI. Here the CDR3 DNA reads TGTGCCAGCAGCACACTCGGACAGGGGGCAGATACGCAGTATTTT. Translating gives CASSTLGQGADTQYF.

This rearrangement joins TRBV5-1 to TRBJ2-7; 11 nucleotides match TRBD1. From germline, CDR1 is SGHRS and CDR2 YFSETQ. V lost 6 bases to trimming and J lost 3 bases; unmatched junction nucleotides: 5. This CDR3 has 14 residues. CDR3 nucleotide sequence: TGCGCCAGCACAACCGGGACAGGGGGCTACGAGCAGTACTTC. As protein: CASTTGTGGYEQYF.

This clonotype was counted many times. This chain joins TRBV10-3 and TRBJ2-7; no firm D call. The V end was cut by 10 bases, the J end by 9 bases, with 13 bases between. Germline V gene data show CDR1 as ENHRY and CDR2 as SYGVKD. The CDR3 runs to 10 residues. The CDR3 loop reads CAKDPLRQYF. The CDR3, as DNA: TGTGCCAAAGACCCTCTCCGGCAGTACTTC.

V and J are TRBV7-8 and TRBJ2-5, with D maybe TRBD1 (6 bases). CDR3 length: 13 residues. Per germline, CDR1 SGHVS and CDR2 FQNEAQ. V was shortened by 5 bases and J by 5 bases, with 12 bases between the two germline ends. The CDR3 reads CASSPGVRETQYF. DNA of the CDR3: TGTGCCAGCAGCCCAGGGGTCCGGGAGACCCAGTACTTC.

The genes are TRBV6-5 and TRBJ1-2; D ambiguous. In germline, CDR1 is MNHEY, CDR2 SVGAGI. Trimming removed 2 bases from V and 0 bases from J, with 7 bases in between. This CDR3 has 14 amino acids. CDR3 DNA: TGTGCCAGCAGTTACACGAATTCTAACTATGGCTACACCTTC. It is translated as CASSYTNSNYGYTF.

This clonotype was seen many times. V is TRBV5-1 and J is TRBJ2-1; TRBD2 agrees at 11 bases. The V gene end was trimmed by 4 bases and the J gene end by 4 bases; junction bases not matched to a gene: 7. CDR1 is SGHRS and CDR2 is YFSETQ in the germline V gene. This CDR3 has 16 residues. The CDR3 coding sequence is TGCGCCAGCAGCCCCCGGCTAGCGGGAGGTTACAATGAGCAGTTCTTC. This gives the protein CASSPRLAGGYNEQFF.

V gene TRBV24-1 combines with J gene TRBJ2-1; 9 bases are a match to TRBD2. The germline CDR1 and CDR2 sequences are KGHDR and SFDVKD. V shed 10 bases, J shed 6 bases, and the junction held 12 bases outside the gene matches. The CDR3 is made up of 15 amino acids. The CDR3 here is CATGAAGGLGNEQFF. In DNA form, the CDR3 reads TGTGCCACGGGCGCAGCGGGGGGTTTGGGCAATGAGCAGTTCTTC.

This clonotype has a count of ten or more. The chain employs TRBV7-2 and TRBJ2-2; 9 bases match TRBD2. V gave up 5 bases and J gave up 7 bases; unmatched junction bases: 17. CDR1 and CDR2 from the germline V gene are SGHTA and FQGNSA. The CDR3 length is 18 residues. The DNA for the CDR3 is TGTGCCAGCAGCCTTTCCCGGACTCGCGGGAGGGTTAGCGGGGAGCTGTTTTTT. This codes for CASSLSRTRGRVSGELFF.

This clonotype has ten or more counts. V usage is TRBV12-3 or TRBV12-4 and J usage is TRBJ2-7, with 9 bases aligning to TRBD2. Trimming cost V 3 bases and J 0 bases; bases outside gene matches: 9. CDR3 length equals 17 residues. The CDR3 region is CASSLEYGTSYSYEQYF. The CDR3 DNA follows: TGTGCCAGCAGTTTGGAGTATGGGACTAGCTACTCCTACGAGCAGTACTTC.

This clonotype appeared many times. The rearrangement joins TRBV7-9 to TRBJ2-3; D ambiguous. In germline, CDR1 is SEHNR, CDR2 FQNEAQ (reference sequence). V lost 1 base and J 3 bases, leaving 5 bases between the germline ends. CDR3 length: 13 residues. The CDR3 bases are TGTGCCAGCAGCTTAGTAGGGACAGATACGCAGTATTTT. Amino acids: CASSLVGTDTQYF.

This clonotype was detected many times. The chain employs TRBV5-4 and TRBJ1-1, with D perhaps TRBD1 (6 bases). Germline loops: CDR1 SGHNT, CDR2 YYREEE (reference sequence). The CDR3 totals 14 residues. V lost 2 bases and J 4 bases, leaving 12 bases between the germline ends. Here the CDR3 DNA reads TGTGCCAGCAGCTTCTGGGGGGCGGGCACTGAAGCTTTCTTT. This translates into CASSFWGAGTEAFF.

This chain uses TRBV29-1 with TRBJ2-1; TRBD1 is a possible D gene (6 bases). Germline V gene data show CDR1 as SQVTM and CDR2 as ANQGSEA. This CDR3 is built from 12 residues. Trimming stripped 0 bases from V and 6 bases from J, with 6 bases between. The CDR3 loop reads CSVEEGANEQFF. In nucleotides, the CDR3 is TGCAGCGTTGAAGAGGGGGCCAATGAGCAGTTCTTC.

The sample holds many counts of this clonotype. The chain has TRBV25-1 and TRBJ2-6; D is undetermined. Germline V lookup: CDR1 MGHDK, CDR2 SYGVNS. The CDR3 extends over 14 amino acids. Trimming took 2 bases from V and 4 from J, leaving 6 bases between them. CDR3 residues: CASSEQVGANVLTF. The CDR3 nucleotides are TGTGCCAGCAGTGAACAGGTCGGGGCCAACGTCCTGACTTTC.

Details on this clonotype: A much bigger clone sits one base away, suggesting this may be a read error. The chain couples TRBV5-1 to TRBJ2-7; D is possibly TRBD1 (6 bases). Per the germline V gene, CDR1 is SGHRS and CDR2 is YFSETQ. The CDR3 consists of 13 residues. CDR3 loop: CASSRDNSYGQYF. CDR3 nucleotide sequence: TGCGCCAGCAGCAGGGACAACAGCTACGGGCAGTACTTC. The full variable domain, with the rest looked up from reference TRBV5-1 and TRBJ2-7, is KAGVTQTPRYLIKTRGQQVTLSCSPISGHRSVSWYQQTPGQGLQFLFEYFSETQRNKGNFPGRFSGRQFSNSRSEMNVSTLELGDSALYLCASSRDNSYGQYFGPGTRLTVT.

In this sample, this clonotype turned up many times. The J gene is TRBJ2-7, the V gene TRBV7-2; TRBD2 aligns across 7 bases. V was clipped by 0 bases and J by 6 bases; unmatched bases: 8. Germline V CDR1 and CDR2: SGHTA, FQGNSA. The CDR3 runs to 15 residues. The CDR3 nucleotides are TGTGCCAGCAGCTTAGCCGGGACGGGAGGAATCGAGCAGTACTTC. This encodes CASSLAGTGGIEQYF.

This clonotype was detected a few times. Written as DNA, the CDR3 is TGTGCCAGCAGGGGGGGACAGGGACCTAACTATGGCTACACCTTC. It translates to CASRGGQGPNYGYTF. J is TRBJ1-2 and V is TRBV7-9; 9 positions match TRBD1. V was pared by 6 bases and J by 0 bases, with 5 bases of the junction left unmatched. Germline V gives CDR1 SEHNR, CDR2 FQNEAQ (reference sequence). The CDR3 consists of 15 residues.

The rearrangement uses TRBV9 and TRBJ2-5; TRBD2 is a possible D gene (5 bases). The ends were cut back, 1 base at V and 1 base at J, with 8 bases in the middle. The CDR3 covers 14 residues. Germline values: CDR1 SGDLS, CDR2 YYNGEE. CDR3 residues: CASSVTGSQETQYF. The DNA for the CDR3 is TGTGCCAGCAGCGTAACGGGAAGCCAAGAGACCCAGTACTTC.

CDR3 in amino acids: CASSQDRGNGGETQYF. As DNA, the CDR3 is TGTGCCAGCAGCCAAGATCGAGGAAACGGGGGAGAGACCCAGTACTTC. V and J are TRBV4-2 and TRBJ2-5, with D tentatively TRBD2 (6 bases). The germline CDR1 and CDR2 sequences are LGHNA and YNFKEQ. The length of the CDR3 is 16 residues. The V gene lost 0 bases and the J gene lost 4 bases, with 15 bases spanning the gap.

The V gene is TRBV20-1, the J gene TRBJ2-1; D is perhaps TRBD2 (5 bases). Germline V CDR1 and CDR2: DFQATT, SNEGSKA (reference sequence). The V end lost 4 bases, the J end lost 0 bases, and 10 bases lay between the germline ends. The CDR3 sequence is 14 residues long. DNA of the CDR3: TGCAGTGCTAAACTAGGACTCTCCTACAATGAGCAGTTCTTC. Translation: CSAKLGLSYNEQFF.

This clonotype was seen a few times. The chain couples TRBV2 to TRBJ1-3, with 7 bases fitting TRBD1. CDR3 size: 15 residues. V shed 4 bases, J shed 0 bases, and the junction held 3 bases outside the gene matches. Germline-derived CDR1 and CDR2 are SNHLY and FYNNEI. The CDR3 sequence: CASSGNRGSGNTIYF. The CDR3, as DNA: TGTGCCAGCAGTGGCAACAGGGGCTCTGGAAACACCATATATTTT.

This clonotype was seen many times. The chain is built from TRBV6-4 and TRBJ1-1, with D unresolved. Germline values: CDR1 MRHNA, CDR2 SNTAGT. This CDR3 region has 13 residues. The V gene lost 2 bases and the J gene lost 3 bases, with 7 bases spanning the gap. The CDR3 bases are TGTGCCAGCAGTGACCACTATTACACTGAAGCTTTCTTT. It is translated as CASSDHYYTEAFF.

This chain uses TRBV7-3 with TRBJ2-6; TRBD1 or TRBD2 may be the D gene (5 bases each). The CDR3 totals 12 residues. From germline, CDR1 is SGHTA and CDR2 FQGTGA. The CDR3 region is CATGAGANVLTF. CDR3 coding DNA: TGTGCGACCGGGGCAGGGGCCAACGTCCTGACTTTC.

This clonotype was observed many times. CDR3 residues: CASSYGTGGHEQYF. The CDR3 DNA reads TGTGCCAGCAGCTACGGGACAGGGGGCCACGAGCAGTACTTC. The gene calls are TRBV11-2 and TRBJ2-7, with TRBD1 matching 12 bases. The CDR3 is 14 residues long. CDR1 and CDR2 (germline): SGHAT, FQNNGV. J was trimmed by 5 bases and V by 4 bases; bases with no gene match: 3.

Only one count was recorded for this clonotype. The chain links TRBV11-2 to TRBJ2-7, with D perhaps TRBD2 (6 bases). Germline CDR1 SGHAT, CDR2 FQNNGV. V was shortened by 0 bases and J by 6 bases, with 15 bases between the two germline ends. The CDR3 length is 15 residues. CDR3 coding DNA: TGTGCCAGCAGCTTAGACGGGAGAAAACAGGTCGAGCAGTACTTC. This gives the protein CASSLDGRKQVEQYF.

This clonotype has ten or more counts. The chain uses TRBV7-8 and TRBJ2-7; D is perhaps TRBD1 (5 bases). Per the germline V gene, CDR1 is SGHVS and CDR2 is FQNEAQ. The CDR3 covers 15 residues. V gave up 1 base and J gave up 0 bases, with 10 bases separating them. The CDR3 protein is CASSLDRQSSYEQYF. CDR3 in DNA: TGTGCCAGCAGCTTAGACAGACAGAGCTCCTACGAGCAGTACTTC.